This TCR beta chain was sequenced for a study of T-cell memory formation after mild COVID-19. There are a few counts of this clonotype. As yet, its antigen is unknown. With 5 bases removed from V and 2 bases from J, the gap between germline ends came to 9 bases. The CDR3 spans 13 residues. MiXCR, applied by TCRdb to the 5' RACE reads, yields one record per CDR3 protein. The sample lists around 83,000 distinct CDR3 sequences; around a quarter were seen once. Whole-study results and caveats: Clones contracting day 15 to 85 were balanced CD4/CD8; later expanders leaned CD4+. Most CD4+ clones that shrank were in CM and EM, while CD8+ ones turned up in EMRA.

The chain combines TRBV12-3 or TRBV12-4 with TRBJ1-1; D ambiguous. The clonotype was recovered from a man in his late teens or twenties who had mild COVID-19 (a few samples of this study predate the infection). Cell type and time point are not known. The sample taken for sequencing was PBMCs or a T cell subset sorted from them (not recorded which). The CDR3 here is CASSTQFNTEAFF. CDR3 nucleotide sequence: TGTGCCAGCAGTACGCAGTTCAACACTGAAGCTTTCTTT.